A single sample gave rise to the 9 T cell receptor beta chains below, sequenced in a study of identical twins. One entry per CDR3 protein results from TCRdb running MiXCR on the 5' RACE reads. This sample carries 640,000 or so distinct CDR3 sequences, 5.5% to 6.5% of them seen once, and the ten largest clones take 1.5% to 2%. The sample comprised naive T cells sorted from blood. These receptors all stem from a man aged 18-30 years in good health.

This clonotype was seen only a few times. This rearrangement joins TRBV19 to TRBJ2-3; D may be TRBD2 (5 bases). The CDR3 has 14 amino acids. V lost 6 bases to trimming and J lost 3 bases, with 13 bases between them. The germline gives CDR1 LNHDA, CDR2 SQIVND (reference sequence). The DNA of the CDR3 is TGTGCCAGTAGGACGGGATTAGCAACAGATACGCAGTATTTT. It encodes CASRTGLATDTQYF.

V gene TRBV6-2 or TRBV6-3 combines with J gene TRBJ2-1, with a tentative D call TRBD2 (5 bases). Germline V gene data show CDR1 as MNHEY and CDR2 as SVGEGT. Between the trimmed V and J ends, which lost 6 bases and 0 bases, there was a span of 12 bases. The CDR3 contains 15 residues. CDR3 residues: CASSGLQSSYNEQFF. In DNA form, the CDR3 reads TGTGCCAGCAGCGGACTTCAAAGCTCCTACAATGAGCAGTTCTTC.

The chain links TRBV20-1 to TRBJ2-5, with D maybe TRBD2 (5 bases). This CDR3 has 14 residues. The germline V and J ends were trimmed by 4 bases and 0 bases, with 12 bases remaining between them. The V gene's germline CDR1 is DFQATT and CDR2 SNEGSKA (reference sequence). CDR3 in DNA: TGCAGTGCTATACCACCGGGAAACCAAGAGACCCAGTACTTC. Translated, it gives CSAIPPGNQETQYF.

This clonotype was seen only a few times. The chain joins TRBV12-3 or TRBV12-4 to TRBJ2-3, with 7 bases lining up with TRBD2. After removal of 4 bases from V and 9 bases from J, the junction contained 16 bases not matched to a gene. The CDR3 runs 16 residues. The CDR3 coding sequence is TGTGCCAGCAGTTGGTGGGTTCCGGCGGGAGATAGAACGCAGTATTTT. It is translated as CASSWWVPAGDRTQYF.

The table lists this clonotype with many counts. The rearrangement links TRBV4-3 to TRBJ2-5; D ambiguous. Germline CDR1 and CDR2: LGHNA and YSLEER. Trimming pared 0 bases from V and 8 bases from J, leaving 13 bases between. CDR3 length: 14 residues. The CDR3 nucleotides read TGCGCCAGCAGCCAAGATCGGTTGTTGACTACCCAGTACTTC. Residues: CASSQDRLLTTQYF.

This clonotype was counted between two and nine times. The chain is built from TRBV9 and TRBJ2-2, with TRBD1 matching over 7 bases. The germline gives CDR1 SGDLS, CDR2 YYNGEE. Trimming removed 0 bases from V and 5 bases from J; junction bases left unmatched: 7. The CDR3 is 16 residues long. CDR3: CASSVGDSWGTGELFF. The CDR3 nucleotides are TGTGCCAGCAGCGTAGGGGACAGCTGGGGGACCGGGGAGCTGTTTTTT.

Ten or more counts support this clonotype. CDR3 DNA sequence: TGTGCCAGCAGGGGACAGGATCACCAGCCCCAGCATTTT. Its translation is CASRGQDHQPQHF. The chain has TRBV12-3 or TRBV12-4 and TRBJ1-5, with 8 bases lining up with TRBD1. V dropped 6 bases and J dropped 7; count of bases not matched to a gene: 5. CDR3 length: 13 amino acids.

This clonotype appeared many times. The V gene is TRBV7-2, the J gene TRBJ1-1; D call uncertain. CDR1 SGHTA and CDR2 FQGNSA come from the germline V gene. The V gene lost 2 bases and the J gene lost 2 bases, with 9 bases spanning the gap. This CDR3 is built from 14 residues. CDR3 nucleotide sequence: TGTGCCAGCAGCTTAACGCGGGATAACACTGAAGCTTTCTTT. Protein: CASSLTRDNTEAFF.

Ten or more counts support this clonotype. V is TRBV28 and J is TRBJ2-3, with 11 bases fitting TRBD2. The CDR3 is 14 amino acids. Germline-derived CDR1 and CDR2 are MDHEN and SYDVKM. Losses at the gene ends were 9 bases for V and 9 bases for J; bases not matched to a gene: 11. The CDR3 nucleotides are TGTGCCAGTCAATTAGCGGGAGGGCCCGGGACGCAGTATTTT. It specifies CASQLAGGPGTQYF.